The 8 T cell receptor beta chains in this list originate from one sample, sequenced in a study of vaccination and CD4 T cells after COVID-19. What these receptors recognize is not known. Treatment meaning: 10-day PBMC culture with coronavirus spike peptide pools or control peptides (ViraFEST assay). Harvesting of the unexposed donor's CD4+ T cells predated the COVID-19 pandemic (2011-2018). Sequenced with the Oncomine TCR Beta short-read assay was DNA taken from cultured CD4+ T cells. Genomic DNA was drawn out of CD4+ T cells grown in culture. TCRdb called the PCR reads again in MiXCR, with one record for every CDR3 protein. The sample shows about 9,000 distinct CDR3 sequences, 25% to 35% of them seen only once. The sample consisted of CD4+ T cells from blood, cultured in vitro. These receptors originate from a human donor in good health.

The V and J genes are TRBV5-1 and TRBJ2-7; possible D gene TRBD1, 6 bases. The ends were cut back, 7 bases at V and 3 bases at J, with 17 bases in the middle. This CDR3 has 14 amino acids. Per germline, CDR1 SGHRS and CDR2 YFSETQ. Here the CDR3 reads CASSPPGTIYEQYF. CDR3 bases: TGCGCCAGCTCCCCCCCCGGGACAATCTACGAGCAGTACTTC.

By proportion, this clonotype is medium-sized (0.01 to 0.1%). The J gene is TRBJ1-2, the V gene TRBV10-3, with D possibly being TRBD1 (5 bases). The germline CDR1 and CDR2 sequences are ENHRY and SYGVKD. Trimming cost V 10 bases and J 2 bases, with 11 bases left between them. This CDR3 is 12 amino acids long. CDR3 in DNA: TGTGCCACGCTAGGGACCAACTATGGCTACACCTTC. Protein product: CATLGTNYGYTF.

The gene calls are TRBV7-9 and TRBJ2-5; no clear D gene. The germline V gene encodes CDR1 SEHNR and CDR2 FQNEAQ (reference sequence). V was cut by 1 base and J by 2 bases, with 11 bases left in between. The CDR3 sequence is 15 residues long. The CDR3: CASSLGVAAQETQYF. CDR3 sequence (DNA): TGTGCCAGCAGCTTAGGGGTAGCCGCTCAAGAGACCCAGTACTTC.

This clonotype was found a few times. J is TRBJ1-3 and V is TRBV7-9; 9 bases are shared with TRBD1. V lost 4 bases, J lost 0 bases, and 13 bases stayed unmatched. The CDR3 is 19 residues long. In germline, CDR1 is SEHNR, CDR2 FQNEAQ (reference sequence). In nucleotides, the CDR3 is TGTGCCAGCAGCTCTAGCCCGGGACAGGGCCGGGTCTCTGGAAACACCATATATTTT. It is translated as CASSSSPGQGRVSGNTIYF.

V is TRBV7-6 and J is TRBJ2-2; a possible D gene is TRBD1 (5 bases). The V and J ends lost 6 bases and 2 bases respectively, with 10 bases between them. CDR1 and CDR2 from the germline V gene are SGHVS and FNYEAQ. CDR3 length equals 14 residues. Written as DNA, the CDR3 is TGTGCCAGCAGGGACACGGGCAACACCGGGGAGCTGTTTTTT. The encoded protein is CASRDTGNTGELFF.

The CDR3 loop reads CASSPRSSYEQYF. CDR3 bases: TGTGCCAGCAGCCCCAGGTCCTCCTACGAGCAGTACTTC. The rearrangement joins TRBV11-3 to TRBJ2-7, with no clear D. V lost 5 bases, J lost 0 bases, and 8 bases lay in between. This CDR3 has 13 amino acids. Germline CDR1 is SGHNT and CDR2 is YENEEA.

The gene calls are TRBV4-2 and TRBJ2-5; D perhaps matches TRBD2 (5 bases). CDR3 length: 15 residues. Germline V lookup: CDR1 LGHNA, CDR2 YNFKEQ. V lost 1 base, J lost 1 base, and 10 bases lay in between. CDR3 nucleotides: TGTGCCAGCAGCCAAGCCCCACTAGGCCAAGAGACCCAGTACTTC. Translating it yields CASSQAPLGQETQYF.

A word on this clonotype: A junction end diverges from the germline sequence, so it may reflect a read error. The V call is TRBV19, the J call TRBJ1-2; a possible D gene is TRBD1 (5 bases). Germline V gene lookup returns CDR1 LNHDA and CDR2 SQIVND (reference sequence). CDR3 length: 13 residues. CDR3 in amino acids: CVSSTRDLGGYTF. The CDR3 nucleotides are TGTGTCAGTAGTACCCGGGACTTGGGAGGCTACACCTTC.